Listed below are T cell receptor beta chains from one sample, sequenced in a study of OX40 agonist ivuxolimab in advanced cancers. Clones were sequenced by immunoSEQ multiplex PCR, and TCRdb holds only the in-frame ones, with some missing. Of about 80,000 clones in the sample, over 75% were seen once. The sequencing used CD4+ or CD8+ T cells sorted from blood, collected in a trial of the OX40 agonist ivuxolimab. The source is an adult with an advanced solid tumor such as melanoma, head and neck, liver or kidney cancer. Both conserved end residues are part of each CDR3. Each record gives: V gene, clone size, CDR3 length, J gene, D gene, CDR3 DNA, CDR3 protein. D genes are given only for firm matches. Not all rows give a size; the values are once, few, many and, for expanded clones, a class.

TRBV2,once,14,TRBJ1-1,-,TGTGCCAGTCGAGCCCCAGGGTTTAACACTGAAGCTTTCTTT,CASRAPGFNTEAFF
TRBV5-4,-,15,TRBJ1-1,TRBD1,TGTGCCAGCAGCATAGGGACAGTAAGAAACACTGAAGCTTTCTTT,CASSIGTVRNTEAFF
TRBV18,-,18,TRBJ1-1,-,TGTGCCAGCTCACCACGGTCCCTTCGGGTAGGGGAAAACACTGAAGCTTTCTTT,CASSPRSLRVGENTEAFF
TRBV9,few,15,TRBJ1-4,-,TGTGCCAGCAGCCCAGCAATGATGTCTAATGAAAAACTGTTTTTT,CASSPAMMSNEKLFF
TRBV28,-,16,TRBJ1-3,-,TGTGCCAGCAGTGCCGGGGCCTTAAACTCTGGAAACACCATATATTTT,CASSAGALNSGNTIYF
TRBV10-2,few,13,TRBJ1-2,-,TGCGCCAGCAGTCAGGGAGGGGACTATGGCTACACCTTC,CASSQGGDYGYTF
TRBV29-1,-,15,TRBJ1-2,TRBD1,TGCAGCGTCTCCGGGACAGGGACCGGTAACTATGGCTACACCTTC,CSVSGTGTGNYGYTF
TRBV5-4,-,15,TRBJ2-7,TRBD1,TGTGCCAGCAGCTGCGAAGACAGGGACCGCGACGAGCAGTACTTC,CASSCEDRDRDEQYF
TRBV5-6,-,12,TRBJ1-1,-,TGTGCCAGCAGCTGGGGGGGCACTGAAGCTTTCTTT,CASSWGGTEAFF
TRBV28,-,14,TRBJ1-1,TRBD1,TGTGCCAGCAGCAGGGGACAGGGCATGACTGAAGCTTTCTTT,CASSRGQGMTEAFF
TRBV27,-,14,TRBJ1-4,TRBD1,TGTGCCAGCAGTCGACAGGGGTTAAATGAAAAACTGTTTTTT,CASSRQGLNEKLFF
TRBV19,-,15,TRBJ1-4,-,TGTGCCAGTAGTATAGATCAGGGGAGTGTTGAAAAACTGTTTTTT,CASSIDQGSVEKLFF
TRBV27,-,14,TRBJ1-2,-,TGTGCCAGCAGTTTAAGAGTGGGAACACGGGGCTACACCTTC,CASSLRVGTRGYTF
TRBV5-4,few,15,TRBJ1-1,-,TGTGCCAGCAGCCCAAAGGGGACGGATAACACTGAAGCTTTCTTT,CASSPKGTDNTEAFF
TRBV19,-,13,TRBJ2-7,-,TGTGCCAGTAGCCGCCCCAGGGGTTACGAGCAGTACTTC,CASSRPRGYEQYF
TRBV27,-,14,TRBJ2-2,TRBD2,TGTGCCAGCAGTTTTCTAGCGGGCACCGGGGAGCTGTTTTTT,CASSFLAGTGELFF
TRBV2,few,13,TRBJ2-5,-,TGTGCCAGTAGTCTAGGACACCAAGAGACCCAGTACTTC,CASSLGHQETQYF
TRBV19,medium-sized,14,TRBJ1-1,-,TGTGCCAGTAGTATCTTAGGGTTGGACACTGAAGCTTTCTTT,CASSILGLDTEAFF
TRBV2,-,14,TRBJ2-7,TRBD1,TGTGCCAGCAGGATCTCGACAGGGGAGCACGAGCAGTACTTC,CASRISTGEHEQYF
TRBV28,-,14,TRBJ2-5,-,TGTGCCAGCGGTGTTTTAGGGAGAGGAGAGACCCAGTACTTC,CASGVLGRGETQYF
TRBV5-4,-,13,TRBJ2-7,TRBD2,TGTGCCAGCAGTCCTAGCGGGAGCTACGAGCAGTACTTC,CASSPSGSYEQYF
TRBV5-6,-,16,TRBJ1-5,TRBD1,TGTGCCAGCAGCTCTAGGGGGGGACCAGGGGGACAGCCCCAGCATTTT,CASSSRGGPGGQPQHF
TRBV19,-,17,TRBJ2-5,TRBD2,TGTGCCAGTAGTATTTGGACTAGCGGGAGTTGGCAAGAGACCCAGTACTTC,CASSIWTSGSWQETQYF
TRBV7-2,-,16,TRBJ1-4,-,TGTGCCAGCAGTCCACAGGGTGTCGCAGGTAATGAAAAACTGTTTTTT,CASSPQGVAGNEKLFF
TRBV30,-,15,TRBJ2-3,-,TGTGCCTGGGGACGGTTACTTCCTAGCACAGATACGCAGTATTTT,CAWGRLLPSTDTQYF
TRBV7-2,-,16,TRBJ1-5,TRBD1,TGTGCCAGCAGCTTAGTAGGGGGCGCAAGCAATCAGCCCCAGCATTTT,CASSLVGGASNQPQHF
TRBV7-3,few,14,TRBJ2-7,-,TGTGCCAGCAGCCCCCGGGGTTCCTCCTACGAGCAGTACTTC,CASSPRGSSYEQYF
TRBV2,-,13,TRBJ2-7,-,TGTGCCAGCAGTGAGGTGTTGTCCTACGAGCAGTACTTC,CASSEVLSYEQYF
TRBV5-6,-,17,TRBJ2-3,TRBD2,TGTGCCAGCAGCCCATCTAAGCGGGGGGGCTTCACAGATACGCAGTATTTT,CASSPSKRGGFTDTQYF
TRBV5-6,-,15,TRBJ1-1,TRBD1,TGTGCCAGCAGCTTAGTACAGGGGGCGGACACTGAAGCTTTCTTT,CASSLVQGADTEAFF
TRBV7-7,once,15,TRBJ1-4,TRBD1,TGTGCCAGCAGCTTGCGGACAGGGGCCGGGCAAAAACTGTTTTTT,CASSLRTGAGQKLFF
TRBV14,once,14,TRBJ2-1,TRBD1,TGTGCCAGCAGCCCCCTAGGACAGGCCAATGAGCAGTTCTTC,CASSPLGQANEQFF
TRBV30,-,17,TRBJ1-5,TRBD1,TGTGCCTACCCATGGGACAGCCCCACGTCGATGAATCAGCCCCAGCATTTT,CAYPWDSPTSMNQPQHF
TRBV14,-,18,TRBJ2-3,TRBD2,TGTGCCAGCAGCCAAGATCTGCTAGCGGGGGGTTTTACAGATACGCAGTATTTT,CASSQDLLAGGFTDTQYF
TRBV19,-,13,TRBJ2-1,TRBD1,TGTGCCAGTAGTATTCCAGGGGGCAATGAGCAGTTCTTC,CASSIPGGNEQFF
TRBV27,-,16,TRBJ2-1,TRBD2,TGTGCCAGCAGTTTTAGCGGGATGGTCAATTACAATGAGCAGTTCTTC,CASSFSGMVNYNEQFF
TRBV5-1,-,15,TRBJ1-1,-,TGCGCCAGCAGCTTGGTCGGGGGGCTGAACACTGAAGCTTTCTTT,CASSLVGGLNTEAFF
TRBV29-1,-,12,TRBJ2-7,TRBD1,TGCAGCGTCGAGGGACAGGGTTACGAGCAGTACTTC,CSVEGQGYEQYF
TRBV18,-,16,TRBJ2-7,TRBD1,TGTGCCAGCTCACCCCAGCGGGTGGCAGGGGGCGACGAGCAGTACTTC,CASSPQRVAGGDEQYF
TRBV30,-,15,TRBJ2-6,-,TGTGCCTGGAGGGAAGGGTTGGCTGGGGCCAACGTCCTGACTTTC,CAWREGLAGANVLTF
TRBV5-1,-,14,TRBJ1-5,TRBD1,TGCGCCAGCAGTTCGACAGGGGAGAATCAGCCCCAGCATTTT,CASSSTGENQPQHF
TRBV19,-,17,TRBJ2-1,TRBD1,TGTGCCAGTAGGCTACAAGCGTGGACAGGGGTTTACAATGAGCAGTTCTTC,CASRLQAWTGVYNEQFF
TRBV28,-,16,TRBJ2-5,TRBD2,TGTGCCAGCAGTTCCCGATGGCGGGAGGGTGGAGAGACCCAGTACTTC,CASSSRWREGGETQYF
TRBV5-1,-,15,TRBJ2-5,-,TGCGCCAGCAGCTTCAACGGACAGCGCCAAGAGACCCAGTACTTC,CASSFNGQRQETQYF
TRBV10-3,-,15,TRBJ2-3,TRBD1,TGTGCCATCAGTGCAGACAGGGGGCCGGCAGATACGCAGTATTTT,CAISADRGPADTQYF
TRBV6-1,-,15,TRBJ2-1,-,TGTGCCAGCAGTGTCCTGAGGCCCCGGTACAATGAGCAGTTCTTC,CASSVLRPRYNEQFF
TRBV19,-,16,TRBJ1-6,-,TGTGCCAGTAGTATCGATGGGCTCTCCTATAATTCACCCCTCCACTTT,CASSIDGLSYNSPLHF
TRBV7-9,-,15,TRBJ2-3,-,TGTGCCAGCAGCTTACGGGCAGGGCTGGGGGATACGCAGTATTTT,CASSLRAGLGDTQYF
TRBV28,-,14,TRBJ1-5,-,TGTGCCAGCAGTTTCCCCAGGGTTGATCAGCCCCAGCATTTT,CASSFPRVDQPQHF
TRBV28,-,12,TRBJ2-1,TRBD2,TGTGCCAGCACCCCGCGGGGGGCTGAGCAGTTCTTC,CASTPRGAEQFF
TRBV30,-,17,TRBJ2-1,TRBD2,TGTGCCTGGACCCCCCTCCGTAGTAGCGGGGGTTACAATGAGCAGTTCTTC,CAWTPLRSSGGYNEQFF